The clone carrying this T cell receptor (beta chain) was counted ten times or more. The entry originates in a study of T cells in Graves' hyperthyroidism and ophthalmopathy. Graves' hyperthyroidism was deemed stable absent ophthalmopathy progression within 18 months. Lactation, pregnancy, other autoimmune disease or uncontrolled infection excluded patients. Used for diagnoses were clinical symptoms, serum thyroxine and TRAb, thyroid ultrasound and orbital computed tomography. This sample holds PBMCs from about 9.3 ml fresh peripheral blood. RNA transcripts provided the source from which TCR beta CDR3 regions were amplified. The primer set for the first-round RT-PCR of the TCR CDR3 was HTBI. MiXCR was run by TCRdb on the multiplex PCR reads, yielding one entry per CDR3 protein. This table holds about 420,000 distinct CDR3 sequences, around 16% found once. The CDR3 has 20 amino acids. Per germline, CDR1 SGHNT and CDR2 YENEEA. V lost 6 bases and J lost 6; bases outside the gene matches: 25.

Sequenced material: blood. This clonotype was obtained from a woman younger than 35 with Graves' hyperthyroidism. This chain connects TRBV11-3 to TRBJ1-3; TRBD1 agrees at 8 bases. CDR3 in DNA: TGTGCCAGCAGGGCCTCGTGGGGACAGGATAATCTATCGGGCGAAAACACCATATATTTT. It encodes CASRASWGQDNLSGENTIYF.